This is a list of T cell receptor beta chains from one sample in a study of T cell responses to AZD1222 COVID-19 vaccine. Here immunoSEQ multiplex PCR was the method, and the copy in TCRdb shows in-frame clones only, minus some. The sample has about 68,000 clones, 88% seen once. Sequenced here: peripheral blood, sampled on day 0 of AZD1222 vaccination. The receptors originated from an adult in good health. Both conserved end residues are part of each CDR3. D genes are given only for firm matches. Clone size is shown for a subset of rows, as once, few, many or a class of expanded clone.

CDR3 DNA | CDR3 protein | D gene | J gene | clone size | V gene
TGTGCCCAGACACTAGCGGGGGACAATGAGCAGTTCTTC | CAQTLAGDNEQFF | TRBD2 | TRBJ2-1 | once | TRBV30
TGCGCCAGCAGCCAAGAGGAAGGGATGTACGAGCAGTACTTC | CASSQEEGMYEQYF | - | TRBJ2-7 | - | TRBV4-3
TGTGCCAGCAGCACCACCCCTGGGGGGTACGAGCAGTACTTC | CASSTTPGGYEQYF | - | TRBJ2-7 | - | TRBV9
TGCAGCGCCACACAGGGGGCTGGAAACACCATATATTTT | CSATQGAGNTIYF | TRBD1 | TRBJ1-3 | - | TRBV29-1
TGTGCCAGCTTATCGGGTAGCGGGAGGCCTCGGAATGAGCAGTTCTTC | CASLSGSGRPRNEQFF | TRBD2 | TRBJ2-1 | - | TRBV2
TGTGCCAGCAGCTCGGACAGAATGAACACTGAAGCTTTCTTT | CASSSDRMNTEAFF | - | TRBJ1-1 | - | TRBV7-9
TGTGCCAGTAGTATCTGGGGGAGGGCCTCCTACAATGAGCAGTTCTTC | CASSIWGRASYNEQFF | TRBD2 | TRBJ2-1 | - | TRBV19
TGTGCCACGAGGACAGGCATAAACTATGGCTACACCTTC | CATRTGINYGYTF | TRBD1 | TRBJ1-2 | - | TRBV6-5
TGTGCCAGCAGTTTAACTAGCGGGAGTATGAATGAGCAGTTCTTC | CASSLTSGSMNEQFF | TRBD2 | TRBJ2-1 | once | TRBV28
TGTGCCAGCTCAACTCAGGGGGCCGGTGAAGCTTTCTTT | CASSTQGAGEAFF | TRBD1 | TRBJ1-1 | - | TRBV18
TGTGCCAGTAGCCGTGGACTCCAGGCTGGAAACACCATATATTTT | CASSRGLQAGNTIYF | - | TRBJ1-3 | - | TRBV19
TGTGCCACCAGTCCCGGGGGGGTACCTAATGAAAAACTGTTTTTT | CATSPGGVPNEKLFF | - | TRBJ1-4 | once | TRBV24-1
TGTGCCAGCAGCCCGCGGCTAGCGGGTGCCTACAATGAGCAGTTCTTC | CASSPRLAGAYNEQFF | TRBD2 | TRBJ2-1 | - | TRBV7-2
TGTGCCAGCAGCGGAGGCCTCCCCGAAAAACTGTTTTTT | CASSGGLPEKLFF | - | TRBJ1-4 | - | TRBV7-9
TGTGCCAGCAGTGCTGAAGGGACAGGGAACCAGCCCCAGCATTTT | CASSAEGTGNQPQHF | TRBD1 | TRBJ1-5 | - | TRBV2
TGTGCCAGCAGCCAAGATGGCTATGCGAATGAGCAGTTCTTC | CASSQDGYANEQFF | - | TRBJ2-1 | few | TRBV4-2
TGTGCCAGCTCACCACGGGAAGCGAACAGGGTTGGCTACACCTTC | CASSPREANRVGYTF | - | TRBJ1-2 | - | TRBV18
TGTGCCAGCAGTGGGCCGGGACTGATCCTCTACACCTTC | CASSGPGLILYTF | - | TRBJ1-2 | - | TRBV25-1
TGCGCCAGCAGCCCCGCTCAATCATACTACGAGCAGTACTTC | CASSPAQSYYEQYF | - | TRBJ2-7 | - | TRBV4-1
TGTGCCAGCAGCGAGACAGGGAATCGCGCCTACAATGAGCAGTTCTTC | CASSETGNRAYNEQFF | TRBD1 | TRBJ2-1 | - | TRBV28
TGTGCCAGCAGCCCCCTGGGGCTCTACGAGCAGTACTTC | CASSPLGLYEQYF | - | TRBJ2-7 | - | TRBV7-6
TGTGCCAGCAGCGTAGGGGAGGGACACATTCAGTACTTC | CASSVGEGHIQYF | TRBD2 | TRBJ2-4 | - | TRBV3-1/TRBV3-2
TGTGCCAGCAGATTGGTTAGGGGCACAGATACGCAGTATTTT | CASRLVRGTDTQYF | - | TRBJ2-3 | few | TRBV27
TGTGCCAGCAGCCAAGGACAGACAGGGTTCTATGGCTACACCTTC | CASSQGQTGFYGYTF | TRBD1 | TRBJ1-2 | - | TRBV3-1/TRBV3-2